These 6 T cell receptor beta chains came from one sample sequenced in a study of cytomegalovirus exposure and HLA in healthy donors. PCR amplification relied on 60 Vbeta primers (plus 13 Jbeta primers). Only in-frame clones appear in the TCRdb table, and some are missing; sequencing was by immunoSEQ multiplex PCR. The sample totals more than 110,000 clones. Sequenced material: PBMCs. Receptor source: a man aged 35 to 55 in good health and CMV-seronegative.

The chain has TRBV10-3 and TRBJ2-2; a weak D match, TRBD2 (6 bases). V lost 0 bases, J lost 5 bases, and 13 bases lay in between. Per the germline V gene, CDR1 is ENHRY and CDR2 is SYGVKD. The CDR3 is made up of 16 amino acids. CDR3 sequence (DNA): TGTGCCATCAGTGAGTCGATGGAGGGTTCGACCGGGGAGCTGTTTTTT. As protein: CAISESMEGSTGELFF.

The chain couples TRBV15 to TRBJ2-7; TRBD1 matches 8 bases. V shed 1 base, J shed 6 bases, and the junction held 5 bases outside the gene matches. CDR3 length: 14 residues. Germline V gene data show CDR1 as LNHNV and CDR2 as YYDKDF (reference sequence). Written as DNA, the CDR3 is TGTGCCACCAGCAGAGCCCTGGACAGGGCCGAGCAGTACTTC. Translated: CATSRALDRAEQYF.

CDR3 amino acids: CASSPSGQGYEQYF. The CDR3 DNA follows: TGCGCCAGCAGCCCCTCCGGACAGGGCTACGAGCAGTACTTC. V and J are TRBV5-1 and TRBJ2-7; 8 nucleotides match TRBD1. J was trimmed by 3 bases and V by 4 bases; bases with no gene match: 6. The germline V gene encodes CDR1 SGHRS and CDR2 YFSETQ. The CDR3 totals 14 residues. Drawing the rest from reference TRBV5-1 and TRBJ2-7, the complete variable domain is KAGVTQTPRYLIKTRGQQVTLSCSPISGHRSVSWYQQTPGQGLQFLFEYFSETQRNKGNFPGRFSGRQFSNSRSEMNVSTLELGDSALYLCASSPSGQGYEQYFGPGTRLTVT.

The J gene is TRBJ2-7, the V gene TRBV6-4; D not certain. CDR3 size: 10 residues. The V end lost 4 bases, the J end lost 7 bases, and 5 bases lay between the germline ends. The germline V gene encodes CDR1 MRHNA and CDR2 SNTAGT. The CDR3 sequence is CASSVPEQYF. CDR3 DNA: TGTGCCAGCAGTGTCCCAGAGCAGTACTTC.

The V gene is TRBV7-2, the J gene TRBJ1-6; D might be TRBD1 (6 bases). The CDR3 contains 12 residues. Germline CDR1 reads SGHTA; CDR2 reads FQGNSA. Deletions cut 1 base from V and 14 bases from J, with 9 bases between. The CDR3 DNA reads as TGTGCCAGCAGCTTAGAGACAGGAGCCCTCCACTTT. Encoded protein: CASSLETGALHF.

The chain combines TRBV2 with TRBJ1-4; maybe TRBD1 (6 bases). With 8 bases removed from V and 6 bases from J, the gap between germline ends came to 16 bases. The CDR3 loop spans 14 amino acids. The germline V gene encodes CDR1 SNHLY and CDR2 FYNNEI. The CDR3 nucleotides read TGTGCCAGCTCTTTGGGGACAAGCGATGAAAAACTGTTTTTT. It is translated as CASSLGTSDEKLFF.